This T cell receptor (beta chain) was recovered during a study of cytomegalovirus exposure and HLA in healthy donors. Broader study findings: Later on, a genetic analysis was performed. It linked a missense variant in DCLRE1C with V- and J-gene trimming of TCR beta. Using the classifier, cytomegalovirus status was reportedly diagnosed with high specificity and sensitivity.

The PCR contained 60 Vbeta and 13 Jbeta primers. Using immunoSEQ multiplex PCR, the repertoire was profiled, and TCRdb retains in-frame clones only, with some absent. The table records 130,000 to 150,000 clones, around 67% of them present only once. On this clone itself: The antigen remains unidentified.

This CDR3 is built from 15 residues. J lost 3 bases, V lost 3 bases, and 5 bases had no gene match. Germline CDR1 and CDR2: MNHEY and SMNVEV (reference sequence). The material sequenced was PBMCs. The chain carries TRBV27 and TRBJ1-1; 9 bases map to TRBD1. This clonotype was sampled from a man aged 18 to 29 in good health and CMV-seropositive. The CDR3 sequence is CASSFTGGPYTEAFF. In nucleotides, the CDR3 is TGTGCCAGCAGTTTTACAGGGGGCCCATACACTGAAGCTTTCTTT.